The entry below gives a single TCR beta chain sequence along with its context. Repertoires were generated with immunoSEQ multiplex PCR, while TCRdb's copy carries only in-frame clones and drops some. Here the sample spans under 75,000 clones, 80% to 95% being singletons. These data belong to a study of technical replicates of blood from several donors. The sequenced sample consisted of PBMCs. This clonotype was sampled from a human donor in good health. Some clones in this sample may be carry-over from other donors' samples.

The CDR3: CASSLLPAGGFGANVLTF. The CDR3 nucleotides read TGTGCCAGCAGCTTACTGCCGGCAGGGGGCTTTGGGGCCAACGTCCTGACTTTC. The genes are TRBV11-2 and TRBJ2-6, with 8 bases identical to TRBD1. CDR3 length: 18 residues. V gave up 2 bases and J gave up 3 bases; unmatched junction bases: 9. Germline-derived CDR1 and CDR2 are SGHAT and FQNNGV.